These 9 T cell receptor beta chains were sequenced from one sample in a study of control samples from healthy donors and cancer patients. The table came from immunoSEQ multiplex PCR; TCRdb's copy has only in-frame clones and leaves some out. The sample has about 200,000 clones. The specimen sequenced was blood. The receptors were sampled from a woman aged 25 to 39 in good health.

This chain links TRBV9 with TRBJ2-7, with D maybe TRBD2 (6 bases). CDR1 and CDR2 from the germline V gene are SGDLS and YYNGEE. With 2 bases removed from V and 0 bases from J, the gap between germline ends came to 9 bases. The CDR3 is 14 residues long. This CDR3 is CASSVGGSSYEQYF. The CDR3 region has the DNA TGTGCCAGCAGCGTCGGGGGAAGCTCCTACGAGCAGTACTTC.

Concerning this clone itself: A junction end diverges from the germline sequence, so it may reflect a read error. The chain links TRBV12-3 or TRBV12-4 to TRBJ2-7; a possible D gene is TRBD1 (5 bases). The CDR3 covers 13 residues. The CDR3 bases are TGTGCCAGCAGATTAGACAGTGACTACGAGCAGTACTTC. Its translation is CASRLDSDYEQYF.

The CDR3 here is CSAAFQGVRYGYTF. Here the CDR3 DNA reads TGCAGCGCAGCCTTTCAGGGGGTTAGATATGGCTACACCTTC. The rearrangement links TRBV29-1 to TRBJ1-2; 7 bases agree with TRBD1. Germline V gene data show CDR1 as SQVTM and CDR2 as ANQGSEA. The CDR3 has 14 residues. The J segment lost 5 bases and the V segment lost 7 bases, leaving 13 bases of the junction unmatched. Full variable domain (rest looked up from reference TRBV29-1 and TRBJ1-2): SAVISQKPSRDICQRGTSLTIQCQVDSQVTMMFWYRQQPGQSLTLIATANQGSEATYESGFVIDKFPISRPNLTFSTLTVSNMSPEDSSIYLCSAAFQGVRYGYTFGSGTRLTVV.

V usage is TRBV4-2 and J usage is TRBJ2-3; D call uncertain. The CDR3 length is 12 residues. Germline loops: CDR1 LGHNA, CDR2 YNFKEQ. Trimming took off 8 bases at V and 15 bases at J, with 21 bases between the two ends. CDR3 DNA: TGTGCCAGCGCAGCCCCACCCCCGCCCATTTATTTT. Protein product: CASAAPPPPIYF.

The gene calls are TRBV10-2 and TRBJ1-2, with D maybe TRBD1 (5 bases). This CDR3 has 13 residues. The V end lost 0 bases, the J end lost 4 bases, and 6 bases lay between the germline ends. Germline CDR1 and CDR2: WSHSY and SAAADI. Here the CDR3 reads CASSESGGYGYTF. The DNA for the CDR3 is TGCGCCAGCAGTGAGTCGGGGGGCTATGGCTACACCTTC.

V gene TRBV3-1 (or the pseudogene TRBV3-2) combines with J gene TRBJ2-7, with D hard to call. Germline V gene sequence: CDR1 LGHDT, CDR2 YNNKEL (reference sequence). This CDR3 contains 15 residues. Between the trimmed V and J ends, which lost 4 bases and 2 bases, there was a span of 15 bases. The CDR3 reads CASSLTNSLAYEQYF. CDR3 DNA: TGTGCCAGCAGCCTTACGAACTCCCTCGCCTACGAGCAGTACTTC.

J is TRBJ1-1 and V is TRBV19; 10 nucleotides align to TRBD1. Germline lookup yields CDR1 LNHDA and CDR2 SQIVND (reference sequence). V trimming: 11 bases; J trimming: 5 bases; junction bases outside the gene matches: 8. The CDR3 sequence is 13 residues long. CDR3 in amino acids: CAGSRTGGTEAFF. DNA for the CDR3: TGTGCCGGGTCCCGGACAGGGGGTACTGAAGCTTTCTTT.

In DNA form, the CDR3 reads TGTGCCAGCAGTCGCTCAGGGGCACTAAATGAAAAACTGTTTTTT. Translating it yields CASSRSGALNEKLFF. The chain joins TRBV6-6 to TRBJ1-4, with D perhaps matching TRBD1 (6 bases). The CDR3 consists of 15 residues. V lost 5 bases, J lost 5 bases, and 15 bases lay in between. From germline, CDR1 is MNHNY and CDR2 SVGAGI (reference sequence).

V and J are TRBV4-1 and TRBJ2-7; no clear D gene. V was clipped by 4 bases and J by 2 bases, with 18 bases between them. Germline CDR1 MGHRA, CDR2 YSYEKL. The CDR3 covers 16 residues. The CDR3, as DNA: TGCGCCAGCAGCCTTACCACCAAGTCGGCTACCTACGAGCAGTACTTC. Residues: CASSLTTKSATYEQYF.